One and the same sample provided the 23 T cell receptor beta chains below, sequenced in a study of monozygotic twins with inflammatory bowel disease. Reprocessing the 5' RACE reads, TCRdb reports a single entry for every CDR3 protein and omits DNA. The sample spans roughly 300,000 distinct CDR3 sequences; the ten largest clones claim 5.5% to 6.5%. Material: blood. These TCRs come from a human donor with ulcerative colitis or Crohn's disease, or a healthy co-twin of an affected twin (not recorded which).

The chain joins TRBV14 to TRBJ1-2; TCRdb designates TRBD1, a call that cannot be tested without DNA. This CDR3 contains 15 residues. In germline, CDR1 is SGHDN, CDR2 FVKESK. CDR3: CASSQGGGLFYGYTF.

The rearrangement uses TRBV9 and TRBJ1-5; absent DNA, TCRdb's TRBD1 call cannot be checked. The CDR3 loop spans 14 amino acids. Germline lookup yields CDR1 SGDLS and CDR2 YYNGEE. CDR3 in amino acids: CASSFRDSNQPQHF.

The chain couples TRBV6-2 or TRBV6-3 to TRBJ2-1; without DNA, the TCRdb call of TRBD2 cannot be checked. The germline gives CDR1 MNHEY, CDR2 SVGEGT. The CDR3 contains 15 residues. The CDR3 loop is CASSYGDRPYNEQFF.

This chain connects TRBV28 to TRBJ2-7; TCRdb outputs TRBD1, but without DNA this stays unchecked. Germline V gives CDR1 MDHEN, CDR2 SYDVKM. There are 14 residues in the CDR3. The CDR3 here is CASSFADREYEQYF.

The gene calls are TRBV12-3 or TRBV12-4 and TRBJ2-7; TCRdb designates TRBD1, a call that cannot be tested without DNA. This CDR3 has 17 residues. CDR3: CASSSQNVGIGGYEQYF.

The J gene is TRBJ2-7, the V gene TRBV5-6. Per the germline V gene, CDR1 is SGHDT and CDR2 is YYEEEE. The CDR3 has 14 amino acids. The CDR3 sequence is CASSLTETYYEQYF.

The chain employs TRBV6-5 and TRBJ2-2; the TRBD2 assignment by TCRdb is unverifiable without DNA. This CDR3 has 16 amino acids. Germline V CDR1 and CDR2: MNHEY, SVGAGI. The CDR3 loop reads CASSSEVPGLSGELFF.

The chain joins TRBV10-3 to TRBJ2-1; without DNA, the TCRdb call of TRBD1 cannot be checked. Germline V gene data show CDR1 as ENHRY and CDR2 as SYGVKD. The CDR3 is made up of 16 amino acids. The CDR3 here is CAISESMGVGQNEQFF.

The chain uses TRBV6-2 or TRBV6-3 and TRBJ2-1; with no DNA, the TCRdb D assignment of TRBD2 cannot be verified. The V gene's germline CDR1 is MNHEY and CDR2 SVGEGT. The CDR3 has 15 residues. CDR3: CASSTSGRGTIEQFF.

This chain links TRBV6-5 with TRBJ1-1; TCRdb's D call of TRBD1 is untestable without DNA. CDR1 and CDR2 from the germline V gene are MNHEY and SVGAGI. This CDR3 is 16 amino acids long. The CDR3 sequence is CASSYSSLKGGTEAFF.

The chain is built from TRBV20-1 and TRBJ2-7. Germline-derived CDR1 and CDR2 are DFQATT and SNEGSKA (reference sequence). The CDR3 has 16 residues. CDR3 protein: CSAIHWTLIRSYEQYF.

This chain connects TRBV29-1 to TRBJ2-2. This CDR3 is 14 amino acids long. Germline V CDR1 and CDR2: SQVTM, ANQGSEA. CDR3 amino acids: CSPRRHLNTGELFF.

The V gene is TRBV7-2, the J gene TRBJ1-5; absent DNA, TCRdb's TRBD1 call cannot be checked. Germline V gene lookup returns CDR1 SGHTA and CDR2 FQGNSA. The CDR3 covers 13 residues. This CDR3 is CASSTPGGRIVHF.

This chain joins TRBV15 and TRBJ2-7. Germline CDR1 is LNHNV and CDR2 is YYDKDF (reference sequence). The CDR3 is 16 amino acids. The CDR3: CATSRVDQNRTYEQYF.

The chain carries TRBV15 and TRBJ1-5; TCRdb names TRBD1, which stays unverified in the absence of DNA. This CDR3 has 21 amino acids. Germline assignment: CDR1 LNHNV and CDR2 YYDKDF (reference sequence). CDR3 sequence reads: CATSRDGRHTGTGSWNQPQHF. Together with reference TRBV15 and TRBJ1-5, the CDR3 gives the full variable domain: DAMVIQNPRYQVTQFGKPVTLSCSQTLNHNVMYWYQQKSSQAPKLLFHYYDKDFNNEADTPDNFQSRRPNTSFCFLDIRSPGLGDTAMYLCATSRDGRHTGTGSWNQPQHFGDGTRLSIL.

V usage is TRBV20-1 and J usage is TRBJ2-7; TCRdb's D gene call, TRBD2, goes unchecked for lack of DNA. The CDR3 has 14 residues. Germline CDR1 is DFQATT and CDR2 is SNEGSKA (reference sequence). The CDR3 sequence: CSARGLAGGYEQYF.

The gene calls are TRBV4-1 and TRBJ2-3; TCRdb gives TRBD2 as the D gene, but with no DNA this cannot be confirmed. The CDR3 extends over 18 amino acids. Germline-derived CDR1 and CDR2 are MGHRA and YSYEKL. CDR3: CASSQEGLGGRLPDTQYF.

The rearrangement joins TRBV7-9 to TRBJ2-5; TCRdb reports TRBD2, a call that lacks DNA to check it against. The germline gives CDR1 SEHNR, CDR2 FQNEAQ (reference sequence). This CDR3 has 16 amino acids. CDR3 residues: CASSLLTGGPSETQYF.

V gene TRBV24-1 combines with J gene TRBJ2-3. Germline values: CDR1 KGHDR, CDR2 SFDVKD. The CDR3 runs to 13 residues. The CDR3 here is CATSDLQGDTQYF.

This chain's CDR3 is CASSTSRELSEAFF. The V call is TRBV27, the J call TRBJ1-1; with no DNA, the TCRdb D assignment of TRBD1 cannot be verified. In germline, CDR1 is MNHEY, CDR2 SMNVEV (reference sequence). The CDR3 totals 14 residues.

This rearrangement joins TRBV6-5 to TRBJ2-3; TCRdb's D gene call, TRBD1, goes unchecked for lack of DNA. Germline loops: CDR1 MNHEY, CDR2 SVGAGI. CDR3 length: 15 residues. Here the CDR3 reads CASSSWDTHTDTQYF.

The chain couples TRBV7-9 to TRBJ2-7; TCRdb gives TRBD1 as the D gene, but with no DNA this cannot be confirmed. CDR3 size: 14 residues. Germline values: CDR1 SEHNR, CDR2 FQNEAQ (reference sequence). Here the CDR3 reads CASSHAGTGGEQYF. The variable domain in full, completed from reference TRBV7-9 and TRBJ2-7, reads DTGVSQNPRHKITKRGQNVTFRCDPISEHNRLYWYRQTLGQGPEFLTYFQNEAQLEKSRLLSDRFSAERPKGSFSTLEIQRTEQGDSAMYLCASSHAGTGGEQYFGPGTRLTVT.

The V call is TRBV27, the J call TRBJ2-1; the D gene TCRdb calls, TRBD2, cannot be checked with no DNA. There are 14 residues in the CDR3. Germline values: CDR1 MNHEY, CDR2 SMNVEV (reference sequence). CDR3 residues: CASSLTGGSGEQFF.